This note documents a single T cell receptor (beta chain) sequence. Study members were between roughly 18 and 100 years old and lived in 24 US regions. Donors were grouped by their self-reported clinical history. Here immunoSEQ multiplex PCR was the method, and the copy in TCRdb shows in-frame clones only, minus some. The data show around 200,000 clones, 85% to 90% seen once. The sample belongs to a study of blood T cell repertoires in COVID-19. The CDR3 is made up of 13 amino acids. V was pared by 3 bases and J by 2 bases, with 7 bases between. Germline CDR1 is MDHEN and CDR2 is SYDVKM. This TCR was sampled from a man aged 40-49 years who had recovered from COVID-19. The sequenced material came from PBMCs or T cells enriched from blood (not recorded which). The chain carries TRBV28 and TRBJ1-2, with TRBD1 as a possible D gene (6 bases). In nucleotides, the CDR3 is TGTGCCAGCAGTTTTACAGGGAACTATGGCTACACCTTC. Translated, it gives CASSFTGNYGYTF.